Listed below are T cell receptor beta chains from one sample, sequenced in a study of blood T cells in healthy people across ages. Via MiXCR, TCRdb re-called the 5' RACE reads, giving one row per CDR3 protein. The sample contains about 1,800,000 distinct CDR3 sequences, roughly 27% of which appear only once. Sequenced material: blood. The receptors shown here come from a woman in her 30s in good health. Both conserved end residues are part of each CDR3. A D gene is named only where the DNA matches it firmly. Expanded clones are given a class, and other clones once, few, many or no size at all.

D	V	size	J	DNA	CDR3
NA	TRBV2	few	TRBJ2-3	TGTGCCAGCAGTGTTCGCCCCCGGGGATATGGCACAGATACGCAGTATTTT	CASSVRPRGYGTDTQYF
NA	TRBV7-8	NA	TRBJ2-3	TGTGCCAGCAGTCCCATTCTGAACACAGATACGCAGTATTTT	CASSPILNTDTQYF
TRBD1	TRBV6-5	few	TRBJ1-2	TGTGCCAGCAGCCGAGTGACAGGGGCAGCTAACTATGGCTACACCTTC	CASSRVTGAANYGYTF
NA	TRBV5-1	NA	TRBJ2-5	TGCGCCAGCAGCTTGTACGGGGCGACCCAAGAGACCCAGTACTTC	CASSLYGATQETQYF
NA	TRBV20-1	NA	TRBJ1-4	TGCAGTGCTCCGATGACCGCGGGGGCTGGGGAAAAACTGTTTTTT	CSAPMTAGAGEKLFF
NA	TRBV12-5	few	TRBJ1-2	TGTGCTAGTGGTTTTAATGACTATGGCTACACCTTC	CASGFNDYGYTF
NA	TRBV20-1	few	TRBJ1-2	TGCAGTGCTACGATGGAAGCTAACTATGGCTACACCTTC	CSATMEANYGYTF
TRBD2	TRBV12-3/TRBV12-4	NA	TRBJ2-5	TGTGCCAGCAGTTCGAAACTAGCGGGGGAACAAGAGACCCAGTACTTC	CASSSKLAGEQETQYF
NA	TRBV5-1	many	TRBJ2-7	TGCGCCAGCAGCTTGGCCATGACATCGATATCCTACGAGCAGTACTTC	CASSLAMTSISYEQYF
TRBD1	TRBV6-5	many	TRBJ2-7	TGTGCCAGCAGGCAGACAGGGTCCTACGAGCAGTACTTC	CASRQTGSYEQYF
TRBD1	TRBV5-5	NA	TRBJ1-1	TGTGCCAGCAGCCCCCCGGGACAGGGGGGGACTGAAGCTTTCTTT	CASSPPGQGGTEAFF
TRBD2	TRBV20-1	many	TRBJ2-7	TGCAGTGCTAGCCCTCTGGCGGGGGGCTTCATCTCCTACGAGCAGTACTTC	CSASPLAGGFISYEQYF
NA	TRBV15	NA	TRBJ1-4	TGTGCCACCAGCAAGGAATGGAACTCCCGCGAGCCAAATGAAAAACTGTTTTTT	CATSKEWNSREPNEKLFF
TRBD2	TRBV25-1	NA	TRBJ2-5	TGTGCCAGCAGTGAAGGGAAGAGGAGCGGGGGCAGAGAGACCCAGTACTTC	CASSEGKRSGGRETQYF
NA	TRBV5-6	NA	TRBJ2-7	TGTGCCAGCAGCACTAGCCTCCAAAGAAGGGAGCAGTACTTC	CASSTSLQRREQYF
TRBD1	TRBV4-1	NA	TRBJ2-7	TGCACCGGCAGCCAAGCTGGGACAGGACTCTACGAGCAGTACTTC	CTGSQAGTGLYEQYF
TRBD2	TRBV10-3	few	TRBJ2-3	TGTGCCATCAGTGGAGCCCCGGGACTAGACACAGATACGCAGTATTTT	CAISGAPGLDTDTQYF
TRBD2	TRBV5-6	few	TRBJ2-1	TGTGCCAGCAGCTCTGGGGTAGCGGGGGCTAACAATGAGCAGTTCTTC	CASSSGVAGANNEQFF
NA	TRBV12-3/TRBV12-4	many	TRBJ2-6	TGTGCCAGCAGTGAGGCAGGGCATACTGGGGCCAACGTCCTGACTTTC	CASSEAGHTGANVLTF
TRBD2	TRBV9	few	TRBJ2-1	TGTGCCAGCAGCGCCCGACTAGCCCGGGATGAGCAGTTCTTC	CASSARLARDEQFF
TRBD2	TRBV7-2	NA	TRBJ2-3	TGTGCCAGCAGCCCTGATAGCGGGAGGATCACAGATACGCAGTATTTT	CASSPDSGRITDTQYF
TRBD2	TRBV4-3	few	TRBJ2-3	TGCGCCAGCAGCGCCGCGGGAGCGGGAGGTTCAGATACGCAGTATTTT	CASSAAGAGGSDTQYF
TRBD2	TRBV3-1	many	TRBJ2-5	TGTGCCAGCAGCCATCTACGGACTAGCGGGCCGTACCAAGAGACCCAGTACTTC	CASSHLRTSGPYQETQYF
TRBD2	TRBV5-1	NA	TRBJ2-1	TGCGCCAGCAGCATAGCGGGACTAGCGGGGCACAATGAGCAGTTCTTC	CASSIAGLAGHNEQFF
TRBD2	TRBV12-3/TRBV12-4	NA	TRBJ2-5	TGTGCCAGCAGTTTCCGTTGGGCGGGGGGGCCCCAGGAGACCCAGTACTTC	CASSFRWAGGPQETQYF
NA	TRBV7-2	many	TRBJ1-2	TGTGCCAGCAGCTTAGCCGGACAGTTGGGAGGCTACACCTTC	CASSLAGQLGGYTF
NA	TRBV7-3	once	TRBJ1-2	TGTGCCAGCAGCTTAACCGGGGCTGGTAATGGCTACACCTTC	CASSLTGAGNGYTF
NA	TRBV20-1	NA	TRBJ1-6	TGCAGTGCTAGAGAGACAGTATCTAATTCACCCCTCCACTTT	CSARETVSNSPLHF
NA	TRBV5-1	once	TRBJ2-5	TGCGCCAGCAGGTCGCCGAATGAGCAGTACTTC	CASRSPNEQYF
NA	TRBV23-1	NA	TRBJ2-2	TGCGCCAGCAGTCAAGAATCGGCCGGGGAGCTGTTTTTT	CASSQESAGELFF
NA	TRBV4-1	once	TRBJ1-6	TGCGCCAGCAGCCAAGACCGGACCGGCAGCTCCTATAATTCACCCCTCCACTTT	CASSQDRTGSSYNSPLHF
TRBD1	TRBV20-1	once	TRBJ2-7	TGCAGTGCTATCCAGGACAGGGACTACGAGCAGTACTTC	CSAIQDRDYEQYF
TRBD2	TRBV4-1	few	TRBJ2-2	TGCGCCAGCAGCCAAGAATCGGATGTCATCGGACTAGCGGGGTCGACCGGGGAGCTGTTTTTT	CASSQESDVIGLAGSTGELFF
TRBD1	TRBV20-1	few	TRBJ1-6	TGCAGTGCTGGAGTAAAGGGACAGGGTTATTCACCCCTCCACTTT	CSAGVKGQGYSPLHF
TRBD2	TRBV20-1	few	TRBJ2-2	TGCAGTGCTAGGCTGGGACTAGCGGGAAACACCGGGGAGCTGTTTTTT	CSARLGLAGNTGELFF
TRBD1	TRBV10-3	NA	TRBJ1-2	TGTGCCATCAGTGAGTCGAAGGGACAGGGGAGGTTTGGCTACACCTTC	CAISESKGQGRFGYTF
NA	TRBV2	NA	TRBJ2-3	TGTGCCAGCAGTGAAGGTATAGATACGCAGTATTTT	CASSEGIDTQYF
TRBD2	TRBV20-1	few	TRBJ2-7	TGCAGTGCGGAAAGCGGGGCGGGAAAATACGAGCAGTACTTC	CSAESGAGKYEQYF
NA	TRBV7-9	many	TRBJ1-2	TGTGCCAGCACCTCGGAGTGGGGGCCGAACTATGGCTACACCTTC	CASTSEWGPNYGYTF
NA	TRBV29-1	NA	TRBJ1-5	TGCAGCGTTGGGGGGGGGGGCACCAATCAGCCCCAGCATTTT	CSVGGGGTNQPQHF
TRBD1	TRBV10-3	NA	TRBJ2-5	TGTGCCATCAGCTCTGGGACAGGGTCACAAGAGACCCAGTACTTC	CAISSGTGSQETQYF
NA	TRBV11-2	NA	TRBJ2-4	TGTACCAGCAGCTTAGACGGCAGGGGCGGTAGCATTCAGTACTTC	CTSSLDGRGGSIQYF
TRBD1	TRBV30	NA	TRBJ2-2	TGTGCCTGGAGTGTAAGGGGGCGCGTAACCGGGGAGCTGTTTTTT	CAWSVRGRVTGELFF
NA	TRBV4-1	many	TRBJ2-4	TGCGCCAGCAGCCAAGTGCAGGGACGAGGGGACATTCAGTACTTC	CASSQVQGRGDIQYF
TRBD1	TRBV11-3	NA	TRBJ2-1	TGTGCCAGCAGCTTAGGGGACAGGGGGTACTACAGTGAGCAGTTCTTC	CASSLGDRGYYSEQFF
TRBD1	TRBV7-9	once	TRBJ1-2	TGTGCCAGCAGCTTCTTTGACAGGGACTATGGCTACACCTTC	CASSFFDRDYGYTF
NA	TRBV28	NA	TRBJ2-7	TGTGCCAGCAGTGAAGCGTGGGGGCGATACGAGCAGTACTTC	CASSEAWGRYEQYF
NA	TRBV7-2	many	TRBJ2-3	TGTGCCAGCAGCTTGGTGGGGCCCCCCGGCACAGATACGCAGTATTTT	CASSLVGPPGTDTQYF
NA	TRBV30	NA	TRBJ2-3	TGTGCCTGGAGTGTACAAGGCTACGCAGATACGCAGTATTTT	CAWSVQGYADTQYF
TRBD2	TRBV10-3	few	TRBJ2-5	TGTGCCATCAGTGAAGAGACTAGCGGGAGACAGTACTTC	CAISEETSGRQYF